The source of this T cell receptor beta chain is a study of T cell repertoires in cytomegalovirus infection. Whole-study context: In public TCR beta signatures, there were indications of both CMV infection and matching HLA type.

TCRdb itself ran the reads through MiXCR, one entry per CDR3 protein. Found here are 200,000 to 300,000 distinct CDR3 sequences, roughly 13% of them singletons; the top ten hold 7.5% to 10%. Notes on this clonotype: Its cognate antigen is unknown.

CDR3 size: 15 residues. With 4 bases clipped from V and 4 bases from J, the junction kept 5 bases outside the gene matches. Germline V gives CDR1 MNHEY, CDR2 SVGEGT. Study-level results: Ex vivo responses were dominated by HLA-C-restricted CMV-specific TCR beta clonotypes. Cumulative public TCR beta family frequency identified carriers of CMV plus the relevant HLA.

This rearrangement joins TRBV6-2 or TRBV6-3 to TRBJ2-5; 11 nucleotides match TRBD2. This receptor was obtained from a human donor in good health (CMV status not recorded). Some clones in this sample may be carry-over from other donors' samples. The sample comprised PBMCs. The CDR3 DNA reads as TGTGCCAGCAGTTTGTCTAGCGGGAGGAGAGAGACCCAGTACTTC. It yields the protein CASSLSSGRRETQYF.